This is a list of T cell receptor beta chains from one sample in a study of blood T cells in healthy people across ages. TCRdb re-derived calls from the 5' RACE reads in MiXCR, one entry per CDR3 protein. The sample has about 810,000 distinct CDR3 sequences; 36% are singletons. The sample was blood. These TCRs come from a man aged 18 to 35 in good health. The CDR3 runs from the conserved cysteine through the conserved F or W. Each record gives: CDR3 protein, CDR3 DNA, V gene, clone size, J gene, D gene. The D gene is left open where the match is weak. Some rows have no size entry. The others give once, few or many, or a class for an expanded clone.

cdr3_aa: CASSPGGSGNTIYF
cdr3_nt: TGCGCCAGCAGCCCTGGGGGCTCTGGAAACACCATATATTTT
v_call: TRBV5-1
clone_size: few
j_call: TRBJ1-3
d_call: -

cdr3_aa: CASSQVRSSPGGYTF
cdr3_nt: TGTGCCAGCAGCCAAGTCCGGTCCTCCCCGGGGGGCTACACCTTC
v_call: TRBV4-2
clone_size: few
j_call: TRBJ1-2
d_call: -

cdr3_aa: CASSLAGTSGGDTDTQYF
cdr3_nt: TGTGCCAGCAGCTTAGCCGGGACTAGCGGGGGCGACACAGATACGCAGTATTTT
v_call: TRBV7-2
clone_size: -
j_call: TRBJ2-3
d_call: TRBD2

cdr3_aa: CASSLSVTIDTGELFF
cdr3_nt: TGTGCCAGCAGTTTAAGCGTGACTATCGACACCGGGGAGCTGTTTTTT
v_call: TRBV12-3/TRBV12-4
clone_size: -
j_call: TRBJ2-2
d_call: -

cdr3_aa: CASSGVVYEQYF
cdr3_nt: TGTGCCAGCAGTGGGGTTGTCTACGAGCAGTACTTC
v_call: TRBV6-1
clone_size: -
j_call: TRBJ2-7
d_call: -

cdr3_aa: CASSSQDMVNTEAFF
cdr3_nt: TGCGCCAGCAGCTCACAGGACATGGTGAACACTGAAGCTTTCTTT
v_call: TRBV4-1
clone_size: -
j_call: TRBJ1-1
d_call: -

cdr3_aa: CASSEFNNSPLHF
cdr3_nt: TGTGCCAGTTCTGAATTCAATAATTCACCCCTCCACTTT
v_call: TRBV27
clone_size: -
j_call: TRBJ1-6
d_call: -

cdr3_aa: CAGSLGGTNNEQFF
cdr3_nt: TGCGCCGGCAGCTTGGGAGGGACCAACAATGAGCAGTTCTTC
v_call: TRBV5-1
clone_size: -
j_call: TRBJ2-1
d_call: TRBD2

cdr3_aa: CASTYAGQPNAEAFF
cdr3_nt: TGCGCCAGCACCTACGCTGGACAGCCTAACGCTGAAGCTTTCTTT
v_call: TRBV5-1
clone_size: -
j_call: TRBJ1-1
d_call: -

cdr3_aa: CASSLSAATEAFF
cdr3_nt: TGTGCCAGCAGTTTGAGCGCGGCCACTGAAGCTTTCTTT
v_call: TRBV12-3/TRBV12-4
clone_size: few
j_call: TRBJ1-1
d_call: -

cdr3_aa: CASSPTGGDNEKLFF
cdr3_nt: TGTGCCAGCAGCCCGACAGGGGGCGATAATGAAAAACTGTTTTTT
v_call: TRBV7-2
clone_size: -
j_call: TRBJ1-4
d_call: TRBD1

cdr3_aa: CASSFGFGTDKAFF
cdr3_nt: TGTGCCAGCAGTTTCGGTTTCGGGACAGACAAAGCTTTCTTT
v_call: TRBV12-3/TRBV12-4
clone_size: few
j_call: TRBJ1-1
d_call: TRBD1

cdr3_aa: CASSEARVGGAETQYF
cdr3_nt: TGTGCCAGCAGTGAAGCAAGGGTCGGGGGGGCGGAGACCCAGTACTTC
v_call: TRBV2
clone_size: many
j_call: TRBJ2-5
d_call: TRBD2